This T cell receptor (beta chain) was sequenced during a study of T cell repertoires in cytomegalovirus infection. Study information: It can be stated that public TCR beta signatures indicated CMV infection as well as a matching HLA type. General observations from the study: HLA-C-restricted CMV clonotypes gave the most frequent clonotype in two of eight donors. Identification of carriers of CMV plus the relevant HLA was achieved through cumulative public TCR beta family frequency.

This clonotype was detected a few times. No antigen is known for it. With V trimmed by 7 bases and J by 6 bases, 37 bases remained unmatched. The CDR3 length is 24 residues. One entry per CDR3 protein, called by TCRdb with MiXCR from the reads. The profile shows more than 650,000 distinct CDR3 sequences, roughly 35% of them singletons. The sequencing sample was made of PBMCs. The sequence was obtained from a human donor in good health (CMV status not recorded). Some clones in this sample may be carry-over from other donors' samples. V is TRBV12-3 or TRBV12-4 and J is TRBJ2-1; 9 nucleotides agree with TRBD2. CDR3 in amino acids: CASTDDLTEYSTGLGGRAVNEQFF. The CDR3 bases are TGTGCCAGCACCGACGACCTTACAGAATATTCGACAGGGCTTGGCGGGAGGGCGGTCAATGAGCAGTTCTTC.